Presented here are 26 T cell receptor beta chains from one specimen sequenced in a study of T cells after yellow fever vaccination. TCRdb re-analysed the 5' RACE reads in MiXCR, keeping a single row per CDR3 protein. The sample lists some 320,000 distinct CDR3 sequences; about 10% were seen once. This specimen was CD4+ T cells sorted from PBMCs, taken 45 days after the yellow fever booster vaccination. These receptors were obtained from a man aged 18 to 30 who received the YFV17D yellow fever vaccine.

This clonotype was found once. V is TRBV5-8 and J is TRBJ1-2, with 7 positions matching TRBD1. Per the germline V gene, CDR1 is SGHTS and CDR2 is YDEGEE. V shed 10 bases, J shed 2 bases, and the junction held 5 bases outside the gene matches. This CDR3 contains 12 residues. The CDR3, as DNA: TGTGCCGTCACGGACAGGAACTATGGCTACACCTTC. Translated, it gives CAVTDRNYGYTF.

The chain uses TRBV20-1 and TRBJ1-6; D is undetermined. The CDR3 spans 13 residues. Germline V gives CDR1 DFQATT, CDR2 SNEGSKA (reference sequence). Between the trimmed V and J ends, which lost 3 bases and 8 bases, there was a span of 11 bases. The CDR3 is CSAREGMDSPLHF. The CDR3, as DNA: TGCAGTGCTAGGGAGGGAATGGATTCACCCCTCCACTTT.

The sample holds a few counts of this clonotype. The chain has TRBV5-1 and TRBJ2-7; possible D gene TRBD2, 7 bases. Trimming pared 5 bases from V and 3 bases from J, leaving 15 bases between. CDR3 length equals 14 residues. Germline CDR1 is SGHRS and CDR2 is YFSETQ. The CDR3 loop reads CASRAAGAGYEQYF. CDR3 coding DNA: TGCGCCAGCAGGGCTGCGGGGGCCGGCTACGAGCAGTACTTC.

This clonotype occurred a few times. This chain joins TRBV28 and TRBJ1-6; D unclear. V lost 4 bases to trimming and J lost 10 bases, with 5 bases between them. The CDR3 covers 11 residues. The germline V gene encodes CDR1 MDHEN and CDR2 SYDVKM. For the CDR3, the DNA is TGTGCCAGCAGTTATCGGTCACCCCTCCACTTT. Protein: CASSYRSPLHF.

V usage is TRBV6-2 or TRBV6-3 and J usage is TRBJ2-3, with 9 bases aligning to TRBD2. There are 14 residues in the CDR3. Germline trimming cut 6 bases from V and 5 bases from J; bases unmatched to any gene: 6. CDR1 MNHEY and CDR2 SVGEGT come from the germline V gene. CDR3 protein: CASRRTSVGDTQYF. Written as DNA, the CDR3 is TGTGCCAGCAGAAGGACTAGCGTTGGAGATACGCAGTATTTT.

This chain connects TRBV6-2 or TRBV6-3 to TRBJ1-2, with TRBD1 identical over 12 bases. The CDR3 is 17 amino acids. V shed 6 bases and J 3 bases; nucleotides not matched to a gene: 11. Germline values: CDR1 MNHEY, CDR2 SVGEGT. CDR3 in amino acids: CASRSPGQGARYYGYTF. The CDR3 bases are TGTGCCAGCAGGAGCCCGGGACAGGGGGCGAGGTACTATGGCTACACCTTC.

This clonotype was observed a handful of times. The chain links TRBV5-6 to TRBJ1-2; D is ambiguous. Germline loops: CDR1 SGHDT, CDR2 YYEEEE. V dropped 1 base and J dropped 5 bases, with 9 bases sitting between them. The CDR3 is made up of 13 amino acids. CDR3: CASSLRELYGYTF. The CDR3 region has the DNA TGTGCCAGCAGCTTGCGGGAATTATATGGCTACACCTTC.

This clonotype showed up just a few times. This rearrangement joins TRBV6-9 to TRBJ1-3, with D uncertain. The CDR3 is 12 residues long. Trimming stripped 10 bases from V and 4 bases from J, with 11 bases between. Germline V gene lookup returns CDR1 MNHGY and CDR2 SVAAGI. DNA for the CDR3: TGTGCCACCCGTCAGCTGGGAAACACCATATATTTT. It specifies CATRQLGNTIYF.

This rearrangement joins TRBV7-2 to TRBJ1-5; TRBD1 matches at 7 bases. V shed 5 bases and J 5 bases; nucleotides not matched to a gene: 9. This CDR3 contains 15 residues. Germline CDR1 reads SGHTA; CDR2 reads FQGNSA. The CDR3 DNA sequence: TGTGCCAGCAGCCCGCCGACAGGGAGGGATCAGCCCCAGCATTTT. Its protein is CASSPPTGRDQPQHF.

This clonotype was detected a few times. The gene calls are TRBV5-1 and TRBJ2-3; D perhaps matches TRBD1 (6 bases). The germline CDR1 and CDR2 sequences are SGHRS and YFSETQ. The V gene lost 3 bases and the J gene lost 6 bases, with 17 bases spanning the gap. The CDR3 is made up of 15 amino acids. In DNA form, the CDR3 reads TGCGCCAGCAGCTCGAGTGTGGGGGCATCGGATACGCAGTATTTT. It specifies CASSSSVGASDTQYF.

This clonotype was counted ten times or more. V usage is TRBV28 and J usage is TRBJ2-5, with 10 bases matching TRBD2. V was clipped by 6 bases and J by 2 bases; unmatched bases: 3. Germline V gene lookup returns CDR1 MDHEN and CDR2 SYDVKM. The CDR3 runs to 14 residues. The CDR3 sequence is CASSPAGGQETQYF. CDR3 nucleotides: TGTGCCAGCAGCCCAGCGGGGGGGCAAGAGACCCAGTACTTC. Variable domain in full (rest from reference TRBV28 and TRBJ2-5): DVKVTQSSRYLVKRTGEKVFLECVQDMDHENMFWYRQDPGLGLRLIYFSYDVKMKEKGDIPEGYSVSREKKERFSLILESASTNQTSMYLCASSPAGGQETQYFGPGTRLLVL.

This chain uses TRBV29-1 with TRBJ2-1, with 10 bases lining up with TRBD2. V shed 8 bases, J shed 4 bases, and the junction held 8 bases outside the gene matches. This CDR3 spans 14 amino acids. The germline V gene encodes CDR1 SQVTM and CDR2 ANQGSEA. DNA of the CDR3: TGCAGCAACCAGCGGGGGGGCGTGTACAATGAGCAGTTCTTC. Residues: CSNQRGGVYNEQFF.

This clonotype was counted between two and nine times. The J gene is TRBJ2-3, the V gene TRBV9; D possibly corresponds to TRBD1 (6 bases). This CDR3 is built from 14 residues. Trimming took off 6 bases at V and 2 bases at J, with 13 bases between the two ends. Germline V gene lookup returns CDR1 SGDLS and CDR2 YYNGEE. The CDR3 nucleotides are TGTGCCAGCAACACAGCAGGGGCCACAGATACGCAGTATTTT. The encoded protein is CASNTAGATDTQYF.

CDR3 sequence reads: CAISGNRDSEQYV. In DNA, the CDR3 is TGTGCCATCAGTGGGAACAGGGACTCCGAGCAGTACGTC. This chain uses TRBV10-3 with TRBJ2-7; D is perhaps TRBD1 or TRBD2 (6 bases each). The germline CDR1 and CDR2 sequences are ENHRY and SYGVKD. CDR3 length equals 13 residues. The V gene lost 4 bases and the J gene lost 6 bases, with 13 bases spanning the gap.

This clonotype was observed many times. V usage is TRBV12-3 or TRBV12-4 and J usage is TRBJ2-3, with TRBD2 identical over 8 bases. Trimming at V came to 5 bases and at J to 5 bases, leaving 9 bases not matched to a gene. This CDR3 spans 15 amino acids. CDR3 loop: CASSPVFGGGDTQYF. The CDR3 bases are TGTGCCAGCAGTCCAGTATTCGGGGGGGGAGATACGCAGTATTTT.

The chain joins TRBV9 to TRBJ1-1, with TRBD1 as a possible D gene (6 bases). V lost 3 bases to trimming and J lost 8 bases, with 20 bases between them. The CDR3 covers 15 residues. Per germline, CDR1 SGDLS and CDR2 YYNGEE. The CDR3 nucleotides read TGTGCCAGCAGCGCCGGGCCCGGGGGCGCGGGGGAAGCTTTCTTT. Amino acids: CASSAGPGGAGEAFF.

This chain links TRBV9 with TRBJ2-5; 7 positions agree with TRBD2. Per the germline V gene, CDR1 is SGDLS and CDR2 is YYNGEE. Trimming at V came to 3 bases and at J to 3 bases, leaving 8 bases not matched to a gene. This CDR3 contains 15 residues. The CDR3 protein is CASSAGGGREETQYF. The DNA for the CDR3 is TGTGCCAGCAGCGCAGGCGGGGGTCGAGAAGAGACCCAGTACTTC.

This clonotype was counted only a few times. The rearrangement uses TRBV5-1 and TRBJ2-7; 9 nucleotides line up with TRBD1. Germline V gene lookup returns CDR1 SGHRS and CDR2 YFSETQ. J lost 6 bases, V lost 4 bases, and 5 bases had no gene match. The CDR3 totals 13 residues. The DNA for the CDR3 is TGCGCCAGCAGCACGGGACAGGGTAGCGAGCAGTACTTC. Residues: CASSTGQGSEQYF.

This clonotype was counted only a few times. CDR3 in amino acids: CAAQRGGYNEQFF. The CDR3 region has the DNA TGTGCCGCCCAGAGGGGCGGATACAATGAGCAGTTCTTC. V usage is TRBV2 and J usage is TRBJ2-1; D is possibly TRBD1 or TRBD2 (5 bases each). Trimming removed 11 bases from V and 4 bases from J, with 15 bases in between. Per germline, CDR1 SNHLY and CDR2 FYNNEI. The CDR3 is made up of 13 amino acids. The full variable domain, in which reference TRBV2 and TRBJ2-1 provide the parts outside the CDR3, is EPEVTQTPSHQVTQMGQEVILRCVPISNHLYFYWYRQILGQKVEFLVSFYNNEISEKSEIFDDQFSVERPDGSNFTLKIRSTKLEDSAMYFCAAQRGGYNEQFFGPGTRLTVL.

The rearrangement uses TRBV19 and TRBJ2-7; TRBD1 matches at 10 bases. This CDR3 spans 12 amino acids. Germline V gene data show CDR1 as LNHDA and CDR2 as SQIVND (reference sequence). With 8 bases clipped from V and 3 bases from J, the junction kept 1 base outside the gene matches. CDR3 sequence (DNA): TGTGCCAGTGGGGACAGGGGCTACGAGCAGTACTTC. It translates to CASGDRGYEQYF.

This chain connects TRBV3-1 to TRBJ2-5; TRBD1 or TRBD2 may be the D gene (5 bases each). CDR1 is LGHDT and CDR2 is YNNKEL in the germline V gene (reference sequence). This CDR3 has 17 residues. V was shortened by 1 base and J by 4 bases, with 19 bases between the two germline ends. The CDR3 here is CASSQGRPGQRGETQYF. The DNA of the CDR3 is TGTGCCAGCAGCCAAGGCAGGCCGGGGCAGAGGGGAGAGACCCAGTACTTC.

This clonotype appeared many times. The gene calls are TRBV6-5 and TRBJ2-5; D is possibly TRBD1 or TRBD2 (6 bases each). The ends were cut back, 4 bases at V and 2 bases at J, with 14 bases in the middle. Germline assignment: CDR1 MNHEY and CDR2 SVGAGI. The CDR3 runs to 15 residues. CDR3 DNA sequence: TGTGCCAGCAGTTTCGTGGGGGGCAGGCAAGAGACCCAGTACTTC. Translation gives CASSFVGGRQETQYF.

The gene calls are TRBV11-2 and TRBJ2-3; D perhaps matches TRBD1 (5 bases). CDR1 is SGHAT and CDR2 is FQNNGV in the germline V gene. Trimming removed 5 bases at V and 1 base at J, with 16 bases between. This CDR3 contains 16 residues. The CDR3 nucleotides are TGTGCCAGCAGCCAAAAACGTCAACAGGGCACAGATACGCAGTATTTT. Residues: CASSQKRQQGTDTQYF.

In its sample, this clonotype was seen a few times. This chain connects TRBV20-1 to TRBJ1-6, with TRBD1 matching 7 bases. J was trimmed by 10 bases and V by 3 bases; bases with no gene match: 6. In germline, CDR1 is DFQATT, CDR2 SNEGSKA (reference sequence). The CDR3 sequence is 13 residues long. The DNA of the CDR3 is TGCAGTGCTAGGAGACAGGGAGGATCACCCCTCCACTTT. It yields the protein CSARRQGGSPLHF.

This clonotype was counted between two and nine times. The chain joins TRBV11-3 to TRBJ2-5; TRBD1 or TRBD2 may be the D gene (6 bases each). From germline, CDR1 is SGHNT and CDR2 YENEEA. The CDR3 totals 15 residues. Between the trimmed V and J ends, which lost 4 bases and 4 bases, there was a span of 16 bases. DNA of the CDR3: TGTGCCAGCAGCTCCGTAGGGGGAGGTGGAGAGACCCAGTACTTC. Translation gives CASSSVGGGGETQYF.

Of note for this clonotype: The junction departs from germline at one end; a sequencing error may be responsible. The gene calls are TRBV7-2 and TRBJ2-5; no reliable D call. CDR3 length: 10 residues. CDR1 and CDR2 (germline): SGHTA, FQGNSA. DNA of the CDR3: TGTGCCAGCAGCTTAAAGCTCCCGCACTTC. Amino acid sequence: CASSLKLPHF.